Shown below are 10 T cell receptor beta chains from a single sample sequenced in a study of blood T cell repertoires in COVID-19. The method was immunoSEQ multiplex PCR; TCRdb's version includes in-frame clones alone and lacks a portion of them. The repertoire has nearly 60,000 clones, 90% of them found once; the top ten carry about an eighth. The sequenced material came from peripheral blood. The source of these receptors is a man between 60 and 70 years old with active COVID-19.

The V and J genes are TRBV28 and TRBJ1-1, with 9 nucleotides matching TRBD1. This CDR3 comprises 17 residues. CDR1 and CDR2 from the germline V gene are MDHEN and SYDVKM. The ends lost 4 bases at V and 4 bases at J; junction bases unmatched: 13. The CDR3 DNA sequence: TGTGCCAGCAGTTACGACAGGGGGGCAAAAATTGGCACTGAAGCTTTCTTT. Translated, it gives CASSYDRGAKIGTEAFF.

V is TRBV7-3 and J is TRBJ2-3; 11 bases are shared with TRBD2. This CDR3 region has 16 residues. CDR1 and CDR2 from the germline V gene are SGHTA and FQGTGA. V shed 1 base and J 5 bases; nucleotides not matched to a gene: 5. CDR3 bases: TGTGCCAGCAGCTTAAGTAGCGGGGGGGCCAGAGATACGCAGTATTTT. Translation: CASSLSSGGARDTQYF.

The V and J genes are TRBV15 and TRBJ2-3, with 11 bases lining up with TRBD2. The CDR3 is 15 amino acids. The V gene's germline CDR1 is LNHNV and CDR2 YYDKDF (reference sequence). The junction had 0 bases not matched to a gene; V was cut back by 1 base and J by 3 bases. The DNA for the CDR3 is TGTGCCACCAGCAGAGTAGCGGGGGGGACAGATACGCAGTATTTT. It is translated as CATSRVAGGTDTQYF.

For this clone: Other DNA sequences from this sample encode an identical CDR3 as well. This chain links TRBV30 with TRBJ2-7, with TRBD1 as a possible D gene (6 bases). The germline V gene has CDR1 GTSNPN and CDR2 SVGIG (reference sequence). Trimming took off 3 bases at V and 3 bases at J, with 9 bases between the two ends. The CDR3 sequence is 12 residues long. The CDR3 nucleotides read TGTGCCTGGAGCAGGGGTGGCTACGAGCAGTACTTC. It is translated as CAWSRGGYEQYF.

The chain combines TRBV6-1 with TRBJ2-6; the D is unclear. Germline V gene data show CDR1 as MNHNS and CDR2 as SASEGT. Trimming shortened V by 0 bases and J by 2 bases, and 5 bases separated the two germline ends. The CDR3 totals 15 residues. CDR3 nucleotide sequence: TGTGCCAGCAGTGAAGCCGCAGCTGGGGCCAACGTCCTGACTTTC. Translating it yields CASSEAAAGANVLTF.

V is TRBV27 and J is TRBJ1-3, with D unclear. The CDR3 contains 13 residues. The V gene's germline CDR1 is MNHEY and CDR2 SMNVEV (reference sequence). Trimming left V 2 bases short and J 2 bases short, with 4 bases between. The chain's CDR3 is CASSLAAGNTIYF. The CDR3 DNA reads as TGTGCCAGCAGTTTAGCAGCTGGAAACACCATATATTTT.

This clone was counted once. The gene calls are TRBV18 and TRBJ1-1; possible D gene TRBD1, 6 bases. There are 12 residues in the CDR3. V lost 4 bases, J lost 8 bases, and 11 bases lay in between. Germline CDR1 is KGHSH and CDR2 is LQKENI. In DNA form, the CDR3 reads TGTGCCAGCTCACTCAGGGGCTGGGAAGCTTTCTTT. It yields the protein CASSLRGWEAFF.

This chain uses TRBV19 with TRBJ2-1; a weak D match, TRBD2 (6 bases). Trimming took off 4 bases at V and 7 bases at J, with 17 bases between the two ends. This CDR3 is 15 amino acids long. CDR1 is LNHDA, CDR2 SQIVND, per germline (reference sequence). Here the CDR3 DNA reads TGTGCCAGTAGTAAGGGCGGGGTCCAAAAAAATGAGCAGTTCTTC. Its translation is CASSKGGVQKNEQFF.

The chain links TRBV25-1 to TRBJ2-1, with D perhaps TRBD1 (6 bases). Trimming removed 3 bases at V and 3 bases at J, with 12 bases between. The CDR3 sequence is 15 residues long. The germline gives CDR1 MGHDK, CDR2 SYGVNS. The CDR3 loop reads CASSDRGLNYNEQFF. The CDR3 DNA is TGTGCCAGCAGTGACAGGGGATTGAACTACAATGAGCAGTTCTTC.

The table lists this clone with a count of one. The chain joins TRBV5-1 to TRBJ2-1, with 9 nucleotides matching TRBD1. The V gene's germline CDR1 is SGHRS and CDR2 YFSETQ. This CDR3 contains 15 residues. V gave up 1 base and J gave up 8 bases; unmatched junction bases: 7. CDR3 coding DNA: TGCGCCAGCAGCTTGTCGGGACAGGGACTCCATGAGCAGTTCTTC. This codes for CASSLSGQGLHEQFF.